The present TCR beta chain was sequenced within a study of blood T cell repertoires in COVID-19. Study background: The United States, Italy and Spain provided the acute and convalescent COVID-19 samples. PBMCs, B-cell-depleted T cells, or T cells provided the cDNA or gDNA that made up the material.

Authors' data handling: Using reference gene primer amplification, nucleated cell counts were estimated. This table comes from immunoSEQ multiplex PCR, and its TCRdb copy is limited to in-frame clones, with some not included. V, J and clone size reflect that table, while D and trimming were determined from the DNA. This table holds around 300,000 clones, roughly 85% found once. The sample holds one count of this clone. The junction does not match germline at one end; this may be a read error. The CDR3 has 11 residues. The germline gives CDR1 LNHDA, CDR2 SQIVND (reference sequence). The sequenced sample was peripheral blood. The clonotype originates from a human donor in a cohort sampled during active COVID-19. This sequence joins TRBV19 and TRBJ1-2, with D possibly TRBD1 on 5 matching bases. For the CDR3, the DNA is TGTGCCAGCGAGCACTCCAGGGTGTTCGCCTTC. Its translation: CASEHSRVFAF.